Listed here are 12 T cell receptor beta chains from one sample, sequenced in a study of OX40 agonist ivuxolimab in advanced cancers. Assay used: immunoSEQ multiplex PCR; TCRdb lists only in-frame clones, some missing. The sample carries tens of thousands of clones, roughly 80% recorded once. The source material was CD4+ or CD8+ T cells sorted from blood, sampled in a trial of the OX40 agonist ivuxolimab. These receptors were taken from an adult with an advanced solid tumor such as melanoma, head and neck, liver or kidney cancer.

The chain joins TRBV5-1 to TRBJ1-2; 9 nucleotides agree with TRBD1. The V gene end was trimmed by 4 bases and the J gene end by 2 bases; junction bases not matched to a gene: 6. CDR3 size: 15 residues. CDR1 SGHRS and CDR2 YFSETQ come from the germline V gene. The CDR3 DNA reads TGCGCCAGCAGCATCACCGGGACAGGGAACTATGGCTACACCTTC. Encoded protein: CASSITGTGNYGYTF.

V usage is TRBV6-5 and J usage is TRBJ1-2, with unresolved D. Germline V gene sequence: CDR1 MNHEY, CDR2 SVGAGI. The CDR3 is made up of 14 amino acids. Trimming stripped 8 bases from V and 3 bases from J, with 16 bases between. This CDR3 is CASGRAGSYYGYTF. DNA for the CDR3: TGTGCCAGCGGGAGGGCAGGCTCCTACTATGGCTACACCTTC.

The gene calls are TRBV4-1 and TRBJ1-2, with D maybe TRBD1 (6 bases). Germline V gene sequence: CDR1 MGHRA, CDR2 YSYEKL. V gave up 0 bases and J gave up 0 bases, with 23 bases separating them. This CDR3 has 20 residues. In nucleotides, the CDR3 is TGCGCCAGCAGCCAAGATCGCCTTCGCCGAGGGGGAGGGCCTAACTATGGCTACACCTTC. Protein product: CASSQDRLRRGGGPNYGYTF.

The chain couples TRBV7-9 to TRBJ1-4, with TRBD1 matching over 9 bases. V lost 7 bases to trimming and J lost 6 bases; unmatched junction nucleotides: 6. Germline V CDR1 and CDR2: SEHNR, FQNEAQ (reference sequence). The CDR3 loop spans 14 amino acids. The CDR3 region is CASNPGQGHEKLFF. Written as DNA, the CDR3 is TGTGCCAGCAACCCGGGACAGGGCCATGAAAAACTGTTTTTT.

This clone was seen more than once but under ten times. V is TRBV28 and J is TRBJ1-1; D not certain. Germline V CDR1 and CDR2: MDHEN, SYDVKM. The V end lost 4 bases, the J end lost 1 base, and 13 bases lay between the germline ends. This CDR3 contains 15 residues. CDR3 sequence (DNA): TGTGCCAGCAGTTCAGCATGGGGTCAGAACACTGAAGCTTTCTTT. Protein product: CASSSAWGQNTEAFF.

This chain links TRBV7-6 with TRBJ2-7; 9 positions match TRBD2. The CDR3 is 18 amino acids. V trimming: 1 base; J trimming: 0 bases; junction bases outside the gene matches: 10. Germline CDR1 SGHVS, CDR2 FNYEAQ. The CDR3 reads CASSLVGSGGPTSYEQYV. The CDR3 region has the DNA TGTGCCAGCAGCTTAGTCGGAAGCGGGGGGCCTACCTCCTACGAGCAGTACGTC.

The genes are TRBV5-8 and TRBJ1-2; D may be TRBD1 (5 bases). The CDR3 totals 14 residues. V lost 3 bases and J lost 0, with 9 bases in between. CDR1 is SGHTS, CDR2 YDEGEE, per germline. The DNA for the CDR3 is TGTGCCAGCAGCTCGACAGCTGCTAACTATGGCTACACCTTC. It specifies CASSSTAANYGYTF.

V gene TRBV10-3 combines with J gene TRBJ1-6; the D gene is possibly TRBD1 (5 bases). Germline V lookup: CDR1 ENHRY, CDR2 SYGVKD. V was shortened by 8 bases and J by 6 bases, with 11 bases between the two germline ends. There are 13 residues in the CDR3. CDR3 amino acids: CAIGQGGNSPLHF. CDR3 sequence (DNA): TGTGCCATCGGGCAGGGAGGTAATTCACCCCTCCACTTT.

The rearrangement links TRBV5-1 to TRBJ2-3; 8 nucleotides match TRBD2. The junction had 7 bases not matched to a gene; V was cut back by 4 bases and J by 6 bases. The CDR3 totals 14 residues. The germline V gene encodes CDR1 SGHRS and CDR2 YFSETQ. The CDR3 DNA follows: TGCGCCAGCAGCAAAGGCGGGGGGTACGATACGCAGTATTTT. It is translated as CASSKGGGYDTQYF.

This chain links TRBV28 with TRBJ1-2; no clear D. Trimming took off 7 bases at V and 1 base at J, with 13 bases between the two ends. This CDR3 has 14 amino acids. CDR1 is MDHEN and CDR2 is SYDVKM in the germline V gene. The CDR3 protein is CASIGRSDNYGYTF. The CDR3 nucleotides read TGTGCCAGCATCGGACGGTCCGATAACTATGGCTACACCTTC.

The chain carries TRBV7-2 and TRBJ2-5; 10 positions match TRBD2. Trimming took 1 base from V and 5 from J; bases not matched to a gene: 10. Germline V gene lookup returns CDR1 SGHTA and CDR2 FQGNSA. The CDR3 has 17 residues. The CDR3, as DNA: TGTGCCAGCAGCTTAGGGGCCAGCGGGGGGGCTCGGGAGACCCAGTACTTC. This gives the protein CASSLGASGGARETQYF.

The V and J genes are TRBV7-2 and TRBJ2-1, with D uncertain. This CDR3 is built from 14 residues. V lost 3 bases and J 6 bases, leaving 12 bases between the germline ends. The germline CDR1 and CDR2 sequences are SGHTA and FQGNSA. The CDR3 is CASSLMANPNEQFF. The CDR3 DNA reads as TGTGCCAGCAGCTTGATGGCGAACCCCAATGAGCAGTTCTTC.